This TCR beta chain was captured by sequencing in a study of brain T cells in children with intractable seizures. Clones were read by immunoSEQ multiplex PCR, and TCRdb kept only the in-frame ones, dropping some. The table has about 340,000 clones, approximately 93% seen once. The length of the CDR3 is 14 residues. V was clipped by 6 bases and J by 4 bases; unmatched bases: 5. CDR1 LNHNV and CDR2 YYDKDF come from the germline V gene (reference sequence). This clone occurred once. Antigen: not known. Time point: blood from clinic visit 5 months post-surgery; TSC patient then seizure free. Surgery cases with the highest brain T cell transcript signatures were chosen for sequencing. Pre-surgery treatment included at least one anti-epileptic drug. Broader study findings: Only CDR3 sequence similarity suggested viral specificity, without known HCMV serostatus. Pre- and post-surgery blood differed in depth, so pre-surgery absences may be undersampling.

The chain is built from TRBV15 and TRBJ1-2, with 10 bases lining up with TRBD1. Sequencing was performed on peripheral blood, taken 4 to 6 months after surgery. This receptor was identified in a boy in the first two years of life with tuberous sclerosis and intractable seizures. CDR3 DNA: TGTGCCACCAGAGGGACAGGGGCCTCCTATGGCTACACCTTC. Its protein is CATRGTGASYGYTF.